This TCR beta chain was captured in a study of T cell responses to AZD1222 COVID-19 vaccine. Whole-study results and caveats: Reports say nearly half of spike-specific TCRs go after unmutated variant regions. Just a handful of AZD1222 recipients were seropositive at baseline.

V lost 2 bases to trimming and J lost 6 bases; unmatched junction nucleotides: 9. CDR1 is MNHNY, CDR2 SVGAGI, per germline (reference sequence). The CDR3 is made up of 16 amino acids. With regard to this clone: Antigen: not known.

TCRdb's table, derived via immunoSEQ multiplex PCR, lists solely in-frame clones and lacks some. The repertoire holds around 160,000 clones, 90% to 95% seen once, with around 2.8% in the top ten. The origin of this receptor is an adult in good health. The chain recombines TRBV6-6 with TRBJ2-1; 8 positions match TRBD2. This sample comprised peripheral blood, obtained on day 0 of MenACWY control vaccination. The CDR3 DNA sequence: TGTGCCAGCAGTTACCCCGGCGGGACTAGGGGCAATGAGCAGTTCTTC. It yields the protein CASSYPGGTRGNEQFF.